The 4 T cell receptor beta chains presented below share a single source sample, sequenced in a study of blood T cell repertoires in COVID-19. Generated by immunoSEQ multiplex PCR, the TCRdb table keeps only in-frame clones and is missing some. The sample yields some 190,000 clones, less than 90% seen once. Sequenced sample: peripheral blood. The source of these receptors is a human donor in a cohort sampled during active COVID-19.

This rearrangement joins TRBV5-4 to TRBJ2-1; 8 bases are a match to TRBD1. Germline lookup yields CDR1 SGHNT and CDR2 YYREEE (reference sequence). V dropped 4 bases and J dropped 0; count of bases not matched to a gene: 18. CDR3 length: 20 residues. CDR3 loop: CASSPRTGSTPPSSYNEQFF. The CDR3 DNA is TGTGCCAGCAGCCCAAGGACAGGGTCTACCCCCCCAAGCTCCTACAATGAGCAGTTCTTC. Combining the CDR3 with reference TRBV5-4 and TRBJ2-1 gives the whole variable domain ETGVTQSPTHLIKTRGQQVTLRCSSQSGHNTVSWYQQALGQGPQFIFQYYREEENGRGNFPPRFSGLQFPNYSSELNVNALELDDSALYLCASSPRTGSTPPSSYNEQFFGPGTRLTVL.

The chain joins TRBV7-2 to TRBJ2-5; unclear D gene. The V gene's germline CDR1 is SGHTA and CDR2 FQGNSA. The CDR3 length is 11 residues. V lost 5 bases and J 3 bases, leaving 4 bases between the germline ends. The CDR3 protein is CASSTKETQYF. The CDR3 DNA is TGTGCCAGCAGCACAAAAGAGACCCAGTACTTC.

The V call is TRBV2, the J call TRBJ2-3; 7 nucleotides match TRBD2. The CDR3 consists of 18 residues. The V gene's germline CDR1 is SNHLY and CDR2 FYNNEI. V dropped 1 base and J dropped 1; count of bases not matched to a gene: 11. The CDR3 loop reads CASSEGSGGILGTDTQYF. CDR3 nucleotides: TGTGCCAGCAGTGAAGGATCGGGGGGAATCCTCGGCACAGATACGCAGTATTTT.

This chain links TRBV7-2 with TRBJ1-1; D uncertain. The ends were cut back, 6 bases at V and 4 bases at J, with 12 bases in the middle. Per germline, CDR1 SGHTA and CDR2 FQGNSA. The CDR3 loop spans 13 amino acids. CDR3 sequence reads: CASRSYGATEAFF. DNA of the CDR3: TGTGCCAGCAGATCCTATGGAGCCACTGAAGCTTTCTTT.